This T cell receptor beta chain was sequenced during a study of blood T cell repertoires in COVID-19 (dated by TCRdb to about 2020). Concerning the study at large: Samples from collaborators originated in the United States, Italy and Spain and spanned both the acute and convalescent phases of COVID-19. Where available, HLA class I and class II types were obtained from metadata supplied by the sample provider rather than from assay-based typing. Samples came from the ongoing ImmuneRACE study (first 160 participants) plus 1,254 subjects from 6 global collaborators. A de-identified subject ID, COVID-19 status, age in years and sex were almost always included in the sample metadata. Deeply sampled blood TCRbeta repertoires from subjects exposed to, actively infected with, or recovered from COVID-19 were included in the dataset. The prospective study material was composed of cDNA or gDNA derived from T cells, B-cell-depleted T cells, or PBMCs. The repertoires were released in a freely available public database intended as a resource for research on the immune response to SARS-CoV-2.

V is reduced by 3 bases and J by 10 bases, leaving a spacing of 15 bases between them. The germline V gene sets CDR1 to SGHTA and CDR2 to FQGNSA. Inclusive of the bounding cysteine and phenylalanine, the CDR3 is 13 residues long. Solely the CDR3 DNA is kept, with 39 bases framed from the first base. Remarks on this clone: There is no known antigen for this receptor. No much larger clone exists at a distance of one base, and base qualities are not known.

TCRbeta CDR3 regions were amplified from genomic DNA using the immunoSEQ Assay, a bias-controlled multiplex PCR. On the study's bioinformatics: Nucleated cell counts per sample were estimated from amplification of reference gene primers within the assay. To quantify the absolute abundance of each unique TCRbeta CDR3 rearrangement, sequence reads were collapsed and filtered. For each sample, productive Simpson clonality was calculated by taking the square root of Simpson's diversity index across productive rearrangements. The clones in this table, taken by TCRdb from immuneACCESS, are in-frame only. Not every clone is retained; where verified, under half of the shortfall comes from an unresolved V gene, and the cause of the rest is unknown. V and J calls and clone size are given by that table; D and trimming were obtained from the DNA. The sample table lists about 250,000 clones, 70% to 90% of them with a count of one. The ten largest clones capture 3% to 3.5% of the sample.

Collaborating institutions collected whole blood in K2EDTA tubes following their own protocols. For TCRbeta analysis, collaborators shipped samples as frozen whole blood, isolated PBMCs, or DNA extracted from either of those sample types. Study-wide conclusions, independent of this receptor: How much clinical and demographic metadata was included differed by source and by participant, and the metadata was provided uncurated.

The chain couples TRBV7-2 to TRBJ1-1; the D segment could be TRBD1, given 6 matching bases. This receptor was identified in a man aged 18-30 years with active or convalescent COVID-19. Sequencing input: peripheral blood. In nucleotides, the sequence is TGTGCCAGCAGCTTGAGACAGGCCTTTCCAGCTTTCTTT. The encoded protein is CASSLRQAFPAFF.